Reported below is one TCR beta chain. Methods used by the authors: Counts of nucleated cells, estimated from reference gene primer amplification, were obtained. Sequencing was performed with immunoSEQ multiplex PCR; in TCRdb, only in-frame clones are kept and a portion is missing. The D gene and trimming were derived from the DNA, and the V and J assignments and clone size from that table. The sample consists of about 150,000 clones, over 80% of them appearing once. These data originate in a study of blood T cell repertoires in COVID-19. Study in general: T cells, B-cell-depleted T cells, or PBMCs provided the cDNA or gDNA that served as material.

The germline CDR1 and CDR2 sequences are SNHLY and FYNNEI. This CDR3 contains 14 residues. V was pared by 6 bases and J by 6 bases, with 2 bases of the junction left unmatched. The TCR originated in a man in his fifties or sixties with active or convalescent COVID-19. The sample comprised peripheral blood. The chain recombines TRBV2 with TRBJ2-2; 12 bases are shared with TRBD1. The CDR3 DNA sequence: TGTGCCAGCAGAGGGACAGGGGGCCCCGGGGAGCTGTTTTTT. Translation: CASRGTGGPGELFF.